The clone carrying this T cell receptor (beta chain) was recorded once. The antigen remains undetermined. This sample was taken from a study of T cells in localized non-small cell lung cancer. General study results and limits: The greatest T cell clonality was found in uninvolved adjacent lung (higher than in tumor).

V lost 3 bases to trimming and J lost 2 bases, with 11 bases between them. Germline lookup yields CDR1 MNHNS and CDR2 SASEGT. This CDR3 region has 14 residues. The protocol was immunoSEQ multiplex PCR, while the TCRdb copy is restricted to in-frame clones and leaves out a portion. This table holds about 74,000 clones, approximately 84% found once. The receptor comes from a female donor aged 60 or older with stage I lung adenocarcinoma. The sample consisted of peripheral blood, taken before any cancer treatment. V and J are TRBV6-1 and TRBJ2-7; a weak D match, TRBD1 (6 bases). Written as DNA, the CDR3 is TGTGCCAGCAGTGACACAGGGCGTACCTACGAGCAGTACTTC. Protein: CASSDTGRTYEQYF.